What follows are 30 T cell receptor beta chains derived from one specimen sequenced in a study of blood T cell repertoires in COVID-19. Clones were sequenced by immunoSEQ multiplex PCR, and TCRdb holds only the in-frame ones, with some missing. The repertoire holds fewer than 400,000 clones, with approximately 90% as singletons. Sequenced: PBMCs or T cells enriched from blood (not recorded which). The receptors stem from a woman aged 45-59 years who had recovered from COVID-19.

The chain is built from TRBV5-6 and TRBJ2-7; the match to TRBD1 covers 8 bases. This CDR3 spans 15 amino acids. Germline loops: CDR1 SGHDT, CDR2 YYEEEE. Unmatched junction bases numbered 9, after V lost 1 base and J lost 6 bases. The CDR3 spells CASSLWAGGRVEQYF. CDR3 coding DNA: TGTGCCAGCAGCTTGTGGGCAGGGGGCCGTGTCGAGCAGTACTTC.

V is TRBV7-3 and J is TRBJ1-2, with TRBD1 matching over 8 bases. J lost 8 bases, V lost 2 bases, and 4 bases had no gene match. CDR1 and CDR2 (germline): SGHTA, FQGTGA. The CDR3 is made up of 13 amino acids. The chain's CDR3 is CASSLGQGKGYTF. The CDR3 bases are TGTGCCAGCAGCTTAGGACAGGGAAAGGGCTACACCTTC.

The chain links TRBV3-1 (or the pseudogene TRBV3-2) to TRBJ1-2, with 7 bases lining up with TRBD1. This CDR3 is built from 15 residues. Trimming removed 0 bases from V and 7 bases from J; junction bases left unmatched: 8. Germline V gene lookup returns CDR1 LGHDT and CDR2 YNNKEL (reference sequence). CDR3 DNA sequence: TGTGCCAGCAGCCAAGATTGGACAGGCCTGGGTGGCTACACCTTC. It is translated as CASSQDWTGLGGYTF.

The CDR3 DNA follows: TGTGCCAGCAGCCCCGGGGGGGCTGGGACTATTCCGGAGACCCAGTACTTC. Translated: CASSPGGAGTIPETQYF. The gene calls are TRBV3-1 (or the pseudogene TRBV3-2) and TRBJ2-5, with 8 bases aligning to TRBD2. With V trimmed by 4 bases and J by 5 bases, 15 bases remained unmatched. CDR3 length equals 17 residues. Germline CDR1 is LGHDT and CDR2 is YNNKEL (reference sequence).

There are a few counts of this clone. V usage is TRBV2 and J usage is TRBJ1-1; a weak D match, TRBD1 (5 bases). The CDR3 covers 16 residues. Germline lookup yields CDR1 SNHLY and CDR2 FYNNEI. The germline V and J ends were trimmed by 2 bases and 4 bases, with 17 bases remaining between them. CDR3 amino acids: CASSENMLGGGTEAFF. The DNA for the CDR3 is TGTGCCAGCAGTGAAAACATGCTCGGGGGAGGCACTGAAGCTTTCTTT.

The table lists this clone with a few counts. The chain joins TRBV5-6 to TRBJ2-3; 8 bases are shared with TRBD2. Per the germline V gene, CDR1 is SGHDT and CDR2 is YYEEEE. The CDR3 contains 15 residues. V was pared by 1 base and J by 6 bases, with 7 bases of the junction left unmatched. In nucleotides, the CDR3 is TGTGCCAGCAGCTTGCTGGGACTAGGCATGGATACGCAGTATTTT. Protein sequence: CASSLLGLGMDTQYF. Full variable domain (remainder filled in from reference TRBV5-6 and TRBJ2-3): DAGVTQSPTHLIKTRGQQVTLRCSPKSGHDTVSWYQQALGQGPQFIFQYYEEEERQRGNFPDRFSGHQFPNYSSELNVNALLLGDSALYLCASSLLGLGMDTQYFGPGTRLTVL.

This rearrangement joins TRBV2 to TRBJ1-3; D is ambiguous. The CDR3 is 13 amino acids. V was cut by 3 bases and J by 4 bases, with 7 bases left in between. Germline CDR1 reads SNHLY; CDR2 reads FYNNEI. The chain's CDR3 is CASSDHAGNTIYF. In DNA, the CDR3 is TGTGCCAGCAGTGATCATGCGGGAAACACCATATATTTT.

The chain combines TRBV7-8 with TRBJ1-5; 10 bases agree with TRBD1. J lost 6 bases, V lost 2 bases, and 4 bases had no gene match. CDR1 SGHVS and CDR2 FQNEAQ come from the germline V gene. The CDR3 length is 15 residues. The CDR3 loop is CASSLRTGGSQPQHF. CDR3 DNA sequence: TGTGCCAGCAGCTTAAGGACAGGGGGGAGTCAGCCCCAGCATTTT.

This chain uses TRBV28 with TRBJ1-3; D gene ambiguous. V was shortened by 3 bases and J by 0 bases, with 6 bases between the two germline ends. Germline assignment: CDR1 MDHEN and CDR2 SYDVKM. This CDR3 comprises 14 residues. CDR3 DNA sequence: TGTGCCAGCAGTTTCAGAAGCTCTGGAAACACCATATATTTT. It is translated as CASSFRSSGNTIYF.

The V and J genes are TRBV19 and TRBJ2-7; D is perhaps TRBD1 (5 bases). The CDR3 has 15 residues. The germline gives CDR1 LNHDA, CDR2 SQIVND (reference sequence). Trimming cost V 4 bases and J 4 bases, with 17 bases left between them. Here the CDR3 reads CASSTKTGPEYEQYF. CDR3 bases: TGTGCCAGTAGTACCAAAACAGGACCAGAGTACGAGCAGTACTTC.

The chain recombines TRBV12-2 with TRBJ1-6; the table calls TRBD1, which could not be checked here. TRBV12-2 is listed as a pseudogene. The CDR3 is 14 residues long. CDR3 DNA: TGTGCAAGTCGCTCCGGACAGGGGGCTTCACCCCTCCACTTT. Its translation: CASRSGQGASPLHF.

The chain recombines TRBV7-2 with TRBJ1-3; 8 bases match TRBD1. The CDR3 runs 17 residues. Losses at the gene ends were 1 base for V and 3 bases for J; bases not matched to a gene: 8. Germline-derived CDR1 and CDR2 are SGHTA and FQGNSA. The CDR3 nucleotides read TGTGCCAGCAGCTTAGGGGGACAGGCGAAGGTTGGAAACACCATATATTTT. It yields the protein CASSLGGQAKVGNTIYF.

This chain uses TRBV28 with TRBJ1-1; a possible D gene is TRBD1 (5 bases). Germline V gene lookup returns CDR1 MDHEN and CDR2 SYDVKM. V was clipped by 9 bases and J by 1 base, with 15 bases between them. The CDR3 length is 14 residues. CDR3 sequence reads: CASRTGEPNTEAFF. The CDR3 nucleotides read TGTGCCAGTAGAACGGGGGAACCGAACACTGAAGCTTTCTTT. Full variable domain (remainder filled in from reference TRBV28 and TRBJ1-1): DVKVTQSSRYLVKRTGEKVFLECVQDMDHENMFWYRQDPGLGLRLIYFSYDVKMKEKGDIPEGYSVSREKKERFSLILESASTNQTSMYLCASRTGEPNTEAFFGQGTRLTVV.

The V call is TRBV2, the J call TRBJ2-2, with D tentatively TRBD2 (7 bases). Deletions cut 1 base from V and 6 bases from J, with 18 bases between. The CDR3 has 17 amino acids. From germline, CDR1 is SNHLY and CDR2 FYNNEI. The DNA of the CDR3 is TGTGCCAGCAGTGAAGATCAGGGGCGACTAGCTTCCGGGGAGCTGTTTTTT. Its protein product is CASSEDQGRLASGELFF.

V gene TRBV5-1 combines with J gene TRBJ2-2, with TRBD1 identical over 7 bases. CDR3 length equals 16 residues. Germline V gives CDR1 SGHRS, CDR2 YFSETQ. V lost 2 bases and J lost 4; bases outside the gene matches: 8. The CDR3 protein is CASSLTGTEGTGELFF. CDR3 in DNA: TGCGCCAGCAGCTTAACCGGGACAGAGGGCACCGGGGAGCTGTTTTTT. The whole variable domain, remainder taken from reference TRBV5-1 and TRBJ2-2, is KAGVTQTPRYLIKTRGQQVTLSCSPISGHRSVSWYQQTPGQGLQFLFEYFSETQRNKGNFPGRFSGRQFSNSRSEMNVSTLELGDSALYLCASSLTGTEGTGELFFGEGSRLTVL.

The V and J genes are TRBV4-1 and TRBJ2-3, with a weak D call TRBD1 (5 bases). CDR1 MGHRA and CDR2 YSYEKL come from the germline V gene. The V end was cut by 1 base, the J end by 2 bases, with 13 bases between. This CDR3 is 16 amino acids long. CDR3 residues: CASSQALRQNTDTQYF. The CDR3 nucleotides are TGCGCCAGCAGCCAAGCCTTGCGACAGAACACAGATACGCAGTATTTT.

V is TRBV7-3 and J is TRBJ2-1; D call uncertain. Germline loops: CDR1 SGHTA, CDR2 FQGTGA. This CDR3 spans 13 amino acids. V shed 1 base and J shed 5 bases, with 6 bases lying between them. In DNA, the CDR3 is TGTGCCAGCAGCTTAAGTCAGGACAATGAGCAGTTCTTC. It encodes CASSLSQDNEQFF.

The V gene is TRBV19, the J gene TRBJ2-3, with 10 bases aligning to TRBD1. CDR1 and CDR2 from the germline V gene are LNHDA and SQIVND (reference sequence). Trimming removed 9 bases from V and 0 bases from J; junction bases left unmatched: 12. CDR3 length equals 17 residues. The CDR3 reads CASSTGGHGYSTDTQYF. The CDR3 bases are TGTGCCAGCTCGACAGGGGGCCACGGATATAGCACAGATACGCAGTATTTT.

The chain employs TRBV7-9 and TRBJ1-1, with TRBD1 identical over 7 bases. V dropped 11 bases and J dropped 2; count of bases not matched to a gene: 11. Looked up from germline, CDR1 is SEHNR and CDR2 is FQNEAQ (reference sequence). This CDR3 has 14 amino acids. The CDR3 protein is CAGSTGTVNTEAFF. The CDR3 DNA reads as TGTGCCGGTTCAACCGGGACAGTCAACACTGAAGCTTTCTTT.

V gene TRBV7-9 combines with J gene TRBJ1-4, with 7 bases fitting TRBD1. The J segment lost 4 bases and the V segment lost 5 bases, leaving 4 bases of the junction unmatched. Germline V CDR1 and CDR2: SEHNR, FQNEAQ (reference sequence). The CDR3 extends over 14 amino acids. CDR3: CASSKTGNNEKLFF. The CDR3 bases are TGTGCCAGCAGCAAGACAGGGAATAATGAAAAACTGTTTTTT.

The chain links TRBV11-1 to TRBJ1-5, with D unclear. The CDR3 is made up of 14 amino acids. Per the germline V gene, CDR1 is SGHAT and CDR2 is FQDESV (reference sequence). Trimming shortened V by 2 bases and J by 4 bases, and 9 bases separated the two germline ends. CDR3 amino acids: CASSLIRQNQPQHF. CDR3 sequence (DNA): TGTGCCAGCAGCTTAATTCGACAAAATCAGCCCCAGCATTTT.

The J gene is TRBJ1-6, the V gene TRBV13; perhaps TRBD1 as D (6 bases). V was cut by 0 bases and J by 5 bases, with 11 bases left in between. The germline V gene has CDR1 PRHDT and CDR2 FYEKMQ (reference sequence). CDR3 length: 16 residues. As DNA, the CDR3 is TGTGCCAGCAGCTTAGGCCAGGGGATGGATAATTCACCCCTCCACTTT. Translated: CASSLGQGMDNSPLHF.

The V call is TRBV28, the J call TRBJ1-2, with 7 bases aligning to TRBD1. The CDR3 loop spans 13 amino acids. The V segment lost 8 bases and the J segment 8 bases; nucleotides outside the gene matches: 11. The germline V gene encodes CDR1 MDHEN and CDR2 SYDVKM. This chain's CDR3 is CASSEGALRGYTF. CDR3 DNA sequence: TGTGCCAGCTCGGAGGGGGCGCTTAGGGGCTACACCTTC.

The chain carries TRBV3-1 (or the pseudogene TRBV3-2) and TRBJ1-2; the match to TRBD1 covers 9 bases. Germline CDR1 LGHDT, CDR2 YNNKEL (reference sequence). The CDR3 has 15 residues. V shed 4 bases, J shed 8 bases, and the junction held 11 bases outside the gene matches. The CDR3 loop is CASSPGGQGHKGYTF. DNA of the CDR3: TGTGCCAGCAGCCCGGGCGGACAGGGGCATAAGGGCTACACCTTC.

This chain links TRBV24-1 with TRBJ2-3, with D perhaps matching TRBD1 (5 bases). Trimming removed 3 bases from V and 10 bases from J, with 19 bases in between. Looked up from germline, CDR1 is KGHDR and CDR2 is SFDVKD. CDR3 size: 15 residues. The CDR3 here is CATSDDWGPARPQYF. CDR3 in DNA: TGTGCCACCAGTGATGACTGGGGCCCAGCAAGGCCGCAGTATTTT.

The CDR3 loop is CASSILEGNGELFF. CDR3 nucleotide sequence: TGTGCCAGTAGTATTTTGGAGGGAAACGGGGAGCTGTTTTTT. V usage is TRBV19 and J usage is TRBJ2-2, with TRBD2 as a possible D gene (6 bases). Trimming removed 3 bases at V and 7 bases at J, with 12 bases between. The V gene's germline CDR1 is LNHDA and CDR2 SQIVND (reference sequence). The CDR3 extends over 14 amino acids. Full variable domain (missing parts from reference TRBV19 and TRBJ2-2): DGGITQSPKYLFRKEGQNVTLSCEQNLNHDAMYWYRQDPGQGLRLIYYSQIVNDFQKGDIAEGYSVSREKKESFPLTVTSAQKNPTAFYLCASSILEGNGELFFGEGSRLTVL.

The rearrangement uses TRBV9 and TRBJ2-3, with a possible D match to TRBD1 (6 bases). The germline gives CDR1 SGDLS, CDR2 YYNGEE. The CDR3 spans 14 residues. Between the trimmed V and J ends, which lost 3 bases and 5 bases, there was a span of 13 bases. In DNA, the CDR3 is TGTGCCAGCAGCGCGGACAGCTATCAAGATACGCAGTATTTT. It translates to CASSADSYQDTQYF.

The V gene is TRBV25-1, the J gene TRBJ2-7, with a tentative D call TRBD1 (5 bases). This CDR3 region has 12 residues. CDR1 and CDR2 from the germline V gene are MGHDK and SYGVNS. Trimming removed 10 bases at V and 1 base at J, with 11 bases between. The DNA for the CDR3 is TGTGCCACCACGGACAAGTCCTACGAGCAGTACTTC. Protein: CATTDKSYEQYF.

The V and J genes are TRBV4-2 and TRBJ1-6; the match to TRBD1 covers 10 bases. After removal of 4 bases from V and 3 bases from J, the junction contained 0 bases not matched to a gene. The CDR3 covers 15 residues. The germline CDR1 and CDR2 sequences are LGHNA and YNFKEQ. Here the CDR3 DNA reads TGTGCCAGCAGCCGGGACAGGGGCTATAATTCACCCCTCCACTTT. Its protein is CASSRDRGYNSPLHF.

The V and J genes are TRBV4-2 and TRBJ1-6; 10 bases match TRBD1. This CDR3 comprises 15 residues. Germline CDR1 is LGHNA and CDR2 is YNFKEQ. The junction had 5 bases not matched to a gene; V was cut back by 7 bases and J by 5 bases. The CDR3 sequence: CASNEGQGHNSPLHF. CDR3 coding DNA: TGTGCCAGCAACGAGGGACAGGGGCATAATTCACCCCTCCACTTT.